This T cell receptor beta chain was documented in a study of T cell repertoires in cytomegalovirus infection (dated by TCRdb to about 2019). The study in broad terms: Recently identified HLA-C-restricted CMV epitopes, whose presentation resists viral immunomodulation, were targeted by peptide stimulations together with well-studied HLA-B-restricted epitopes. Because public TCR beta signatures pointed to carriage of CMV infection together with the matching HLA type, the HLA type of each donor mattered for the analysis. Paper-wide results and their limitations: In both this cohort and an independent approximately 370-donor cohort, the cumulative frequency of public TCR beta family members distinguished carriers of CMV infection plus the relevant HLA type. The ex vivo response was dominated by HLA-C-restricted CMV-specific TCR beta clonotypes, and the single most frequent clonotype in two of eight donors was supplied by these HLA-C-restricted clonotypes.

The sample was run on an Illumina HiSeq 1500. The public reads were quality trimmed at Q25 with fastp and then assembled into clones with MiXCR by TCRdb, keeping productive beta chains. A single entry per CDR3 protein holds the most common genes and DNA from its merged rows. Within this sample are approximately 990,000 distinct CDR3 sequences, with 30% to 40% of them counted one time only. The top ten clonotypes cover about 14% of the sample. CDR1 and CDR2 were assigned from the germline V gene as SQVTM and ANQGSEA. The CDR3 numbers 13 residues from cysteine through phenylalanine. This entry keeps only the CDR3 DNA: 39 bases, framed from base 1. From V the trimming removes 7 bases and from J it removes 4 bases, while the gene matches leave 6 bases of the junction unaccounted for. The label giving this sample's treatment or condition can be read as: in vitro stimulation with specific CMV peptide epitopes to enrich CMV-specific T cells.

In its sample, this clonotype was seen a few times. The specificity of this receptor is unknown. No base qualities exist here, and no much larger clone lies one base off it. The material sequenced was cultured CD8+ T cells from PBMCs, taken from culture after CMV antigen stimulation. The receptor comes from a human donor in good health (CMV status not recorded). Some clones in this sample may be carry-over from other donors' samples. In this chain, TRBV29-1 is recombined with TRBJ2-1, with 8 middle bases fitting TRBD1. The CDR3 protein is CSGDRGNYNEQFF. In nucleotide form, the sequence is TGCAGCGGTGACAGGGGTAATTACAATGAGCAGTTCTTC.